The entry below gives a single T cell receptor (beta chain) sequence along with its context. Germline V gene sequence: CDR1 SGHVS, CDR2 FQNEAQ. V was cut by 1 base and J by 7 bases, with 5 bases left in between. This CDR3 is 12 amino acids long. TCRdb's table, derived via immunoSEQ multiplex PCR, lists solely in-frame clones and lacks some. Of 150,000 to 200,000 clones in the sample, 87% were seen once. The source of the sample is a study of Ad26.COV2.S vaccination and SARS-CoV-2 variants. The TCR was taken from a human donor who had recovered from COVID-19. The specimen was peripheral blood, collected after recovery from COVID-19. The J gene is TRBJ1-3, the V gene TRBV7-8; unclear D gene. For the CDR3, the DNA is TGTGCCAGCAGCTTAGGACGGAACACCATATATTTT. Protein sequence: CASSLGRNTIYF.